This TCR beta chain came from a study of blood T cells in healthy people across ages. Overall study findings and caveats: It was found that TCR beta diversity correlated strongly with the percentage of naive T cells.

This clonotype turned up a few times. The target antigen is unknown. A second PCR of 7 to 11 cycles used a sample-barcoded 5' primer and a J-beta primer mix. Using its own MiXCR run on the 5' RACE reads, TCRdb lists one record per CDR3 protein. The top ten hold approximately 23% of the sample, which has 600,000 to 1,000,000 distinct CDR3 sequences, roughly 50% seen once. This receptor was identified in a man aged 25-45 years in good health. The sequenced sample consisted of blood.

The chain's CDR3 is CSGGMHRKETQYF. The CDR3, as DNA: TGCAGCGGGGGGATGCACAGAAAAGAGACCCAGTACTTC. The chain recombines TRBV29-1 with TRBJ2-5; D is tentatively TRBD1 or TRBD2 (5 bases each). In germline, CDR1 is SQVTM, CDR2 ANQGSEA. V was shortened by 7 bases and J by 3 bases, with 15 bases between the two germline ends. The CDR3 extends over 13 amino acids.